A selection of T cell receptor beta chains follows, all from one sample in a study of cytomegalovirus exposure and HLA in healthy donors. Generated by immunoSEQ multiplex PCR, the TCRdb table keeps only in-frame clones and is missing some. The data contain about 140,000 clones, 84% of them singletons. The sequencing input was PBMCs. The receptors come from a woman aged 25-40 years in good health and CMV-seronegative. Both conserved end residues are part of each CDR3. Fields, in order: J gene, V gene, clone size, D gene, CDR3 protein, CDR3 DNA. A D gene is named only where the DNA matches it firmly. Some rows mark clone size as missing; the rest say once, few, many or name a class of expanded clone.

j_gene: TRBJ2-6
v_gene: TRBV6-5
abundance: NA
d_gene: NA
CDR3aa: CASSKGESGANVLTF
CDR3nt: TGTGCCAGCAGTAAAGGAGAGTCTGGGGCCAACGTCCTGACTTTC

j_gene: TRBJ1-1
v_gene: TRBV28
abundance: NA
d_gene: NA
CDR3aa: CASRSVRKAFF
CDR3nt: TGTGCCAGTCGGAGTGTTAGGAAAGCTTTCTTT

j_gene: TRBJ2-1
v_gene: TRBV4-3
abundance: NA
d_gene: TRBD2
CDR3aa: CASSQDLVRGMISYNEQFF
CDR3nt: TGCGCCAGCAGCCAAGATTTAGTGCGGGGGATGATTTCATACAATGAGCAGTTCTTC

j_gene: TRBJ2-1
v_gene: TRBV9
abundance: NA
d_gene: TRBD1
CDR3aa: CASSAVPTGTYNEQFF
CDR3nt: TGTGCCAGCAGCGCCGTCCCGACAGGGACCTACAATGAGCAGTTCTTC

j_gene: TRBJ1-2
v_gene: TRBV28
abundance: NA
d_gene: NA
CDR3aa: CASLQWNYGYTF
CDR3nt: TGTGCCAGCCTCCAGTGGAACTATGGCTACACCTTC

j_gene: TRBJ2-7
v_gene: TRBV18
abundance: NA
d_gene: TRBD1
CDR3aa: CASSMDRGYEQYF
CDR3nt: TGTGCCAGCTCGATGGACAGGGGCTACGAGCAGTACTTC

j_gene: TRBJ1-6
v_gene: TRBV7-9
abundance: NA
d_gene: TRBD1
CDR3aa: CASSLGLQGASSPLHF
CDR3nt: TGTGCCAGCAGCTTAGGTTTGCAGGGGGCGAGTTCACCCCTCCACTTT

j_gene: TRBJ2-5
v_gene: TRBV2
abundance: NA
d_gene: TRBD2
CDR3aa: CASSEAERGGNLRETQYF
CDR3nt: TGTGCCAGCAGTGAAGCGGAGCGGGGGGGGAATCTCCGAGAGACCCAGTACTTC

j_gene: TRBJ1-4
v_gene: TRBV7-3
abundance: NA
d_gene: NA
CDR3aa: CASSPGTTTSREKLFF
CDR3nt: TGTGCCAGCAGTCCCGGGACAACCACGTCCCGGGAAAAACTGTTTTTT

j_gene: TRBJ2-5
v_gene: TRBV19
abundance: NA
d_gene: TRBD2
CDR3aa: CASSPGLAGGSQETQYF
CDR3nt: TGTGCCAGTAGCCCGGGACTAGCGGGGGGGTCCCAAGAGACCCAGTACTTC

j_gene: TRBJ2-7
v_gene: TRBV28
abundance: NA
d_gene: TRBD1
CDR3aa: CASRRTGGQYEQYF
CDR3nt: TGTGCCAGCAGACGTACAGGGGGCCAGTACGAGCAGTACTTC

j_gene: TRBJ2-3
v_gene: TRBV30
abundance: NA
d_gene: TRBD2
CDR3aa: CAWSSYGGAGTDTQYF
CDR3nt: TGTGCCTGGAGTTCGTACGGGGGGGCCGGCACAGATACGCAGTATTTT

j_gene: TRBJ1-1
v_gene: TRBV7-9
abundance: NA
d_gene: TRBD1
CDR3aa: CASSEGQGNPEAFF
CDR3nt: TGTGCCAGCAGCGAAGGACAGGGAAATCCTGAAGCTTTCTTT

j_gene: TRBJ1-3
v_gene: TRBV7-3
abundance: NA
d_gene: NA
CDR3aa: CASSPDGQPGNTIYF
CDR3nt: TGTGCCAGCAGCCCTGACGGACAACCTGGAAACACCATATATTTT

j_gene: TRBJ1-1
v_gene: TRBV5-1
abundance: NA
d_gene: NA
CDR3aa: CASSLVGRSAGTEAFF
CDR3nt: TGCGCCAGCAGCTTGGTCGGGAGGTCAGCGGGCACTGAAGCTTTCTTT

j_gene: TRBJ1-1
v_gene: TRBV2
abundance: NA
d_gene: NA
CDR3aa: CASSEIRGMNTEAFF
CDR3nt: TGTGCCAGCAGTGAAATTAGGGGGATGAACACTGAAGCTTTCTTT

j_gene: TRBJ1-6
v_gene: TRBV5-1
abundance: NA
d_gene: NA
CDR3aa: CASSLGAPQSPLHF
CDR3nt: TGCGCCAGCAGCTTGGGGGCCCCCCAGTCACCCCTCCACTTT

j_gene: TRBJ1-5
v_gene: TRBV19
abundance: NA
d_gene: TRBD1
CDR3aa: CASSISGQSNQPQHF
CDR3nt: TGTGCCAGTAGTATATCGGGACAGAGCAATCAGCCCCAGCATTTT

j_gene: TRBJ1-1
v_gene: TRBV5-6
abundance: NA
d_gene: TRBD1
CDR3aa: CASSSGDRLFEAFF
CDR3nt: TGTGCCAGCAGTTCTGGGGACAGGTTGTTTGAAGCTTTCTTT

j_gene: TRBJ2-7
v_gene: TRBV11-1
abundance: NA
d_gene: TRBD2
CDR3aa: CASSSGGYEQYF
CDR3nt: TGTGCCAGCTCCAGCGGGGGCTACGAGCAGTACTTC

j_gene: TRBJ2-7
v_gene: TRBV4-2
abundance: many
d_gene: NA
CDR3aa: CASSQVGGSSSYEQYF
CDR3nt: TGTGCCAGCAGCCAAGTGGGCGGGTCGAGCTCCTACGAGCAGTACTTC

j_gene: TRBJ1-2
v_gene: TRBV27
abundance: NA
d_gene: TRBD1
CDR3aa: CASRSTGTGEFHGYTF
CDR3nt: TGTGCCAGCAGGTCGACCGGGACAGGGGAATTTCATGGCTACACCTTC

j_gene: TRBJ1-5
v_gene: TRBV27
abundance: NA
d_gene: NA
CDR3aa: CASSTYSNQPQHF
CDR3nt: TGTGCCAGCAGCACATATAGCAATCAGCCCCAGCATTTT

j_gene: TRBJ2-1
v_gene: TRBV7-2
abundance: NA
d_gene: NA
CDR3aa: CASSSRQVHGQFF
CDR3nt: TGTGCCAGCAGCTCGCGACAGGTTCATGGGCAGTTCTTC

j_gene: TRBJ1-2
v_gene: TRBV27
abundance: once
d_gene: NA
CDR3aa: CASRQDRSNYGYTF
CDR3nt: TGTGCCAGCAGACAGGACAGATCTAACTATGGCTACACCTTC

j_gene: TRBJ2-7
v_gene: TRBV4-3
abundance: NA
d_gene: NA
CDR3aa: CASSQVEGSYEQYF
CDR3nt: TGCGCCAGCAGCCAAGTTGAGGGCTCCTACGAGCAGTACTTC

j_gene: TRBJ1-1
v_gene: TRBV4-1
abundance: NA
d_gene: NA
CDR3aa: CASSRLVEVNTEAFF
CDR3nt: TGCGCCAGCAGCCGCCTTGTAGAGGTGAACACTGAAGCTTTCTTT

j_gene: TRBJ2-2
v_gene: TRBV7-3
abundance: NA
d_gene: NA
CDR3aa: CASSLARGGTGELFF
CDR3nt: TGTGCCAGCAGCTTAGCCAGGGGTGGCACCGGGGAGCTGTTTTTT

j_gene: TRBJ2-3
v_gene: TRBV2
abundance: NA
d_gene: NA
CDR3aa: CASTQGRSTDTQYF
CDR3nt: TGTGCCAGCACCCAAGGCAGGTCCACAGATACGCAGTATTTT

j_gene: TRBJ1-1
v_gene: TRBV27
abundance: NA
d_gene: NA
CDR3aa: CASTPYGTGSVTEAFF
CDR3nt: TGTGCCAGCACGCCCTACGGAACAGGGTCGGTCACTGAAGCTTTCTTT

j_gene: TRBJ2-2
v_gene: TRBV2
abundance: NA
d_gene: NA
CDR3aa: CASRPQGIGGELFF
CDR3nt: TGTGCCAGCAGGCCGCAGGGAATTGGCGGGGAGCTGTTTTTT

j_gene: TRBJ1-2
v_gene: TRBV2
abundance: NA
d_gene: NA
CDR3aa: CASRTNTGPYGYTF
CDR3nt: TGTGCCAGCAGGACCAACACAGGGCCCTATGGCTACACCTTC

j_gene: TRBJ2-7
v_gene: TRBV6-1
abundance: NA
d_gene: TRBD2
CDR3aa: CASSPALAGIYEQYF
CDR3nt: TGTGCCAGCAGTCCAGCACTAGCGGGGATCTACGAGCAGTACTTC

j_gene: TRBJ1-5
v_gene: TRBV13
abundance: once
d_gene: TRBD1
CDR3aa: CASSSRDRGGNQPQHF
CDR3nt: TGTGCCAGCAGCTCCCGGGACAGGGGGGGCAATCAGCCCCAGCATTTT

j_gene: TRBJ1-6
v_gene: TRBV9
abundance: NA
d_gene: NA
CDR3aa: CASSAAEGRGSPLHF
CDR3nt: TGTGCCAGCAGCGCTGCGGAGGGTAGGGGTTCACCCCTCCACTTT

j_gene: TRBJ2-3
v_gene: TRBV5-8
abundance: NA
d_gene: TRBD1
CDR3aa: CASSTGTEPSTDTQYF
CDR3nt: TGTGCCAGCAGCACGGGGACAGAACCTAGCACAGATACGCAGTATTTT

j_gene: TRBJ2-2
v_gene: TRBV5-1
abundance: NA
d_gene: TRBD1
CDR3aa: CASSSTGTGIGELFF
CDR3nt: TGCGCCAGCAGCTCAACCGGGACAGGGATCGGGGAGCTGTTTTTT

j_gene: TRBJ2-5
v_gene: TRBV5-1
abundance: NA
d_gene: NA
CDR3aa: CASSLEGAAGETQYF
CDR3nt: TGCGCCAGCAGCTTGGAGGGAGCAGCCGGTGAGACCCAGTACTTC